Presented here are 32 T cell receptor beta chains from one specimen sequenced in a study of response to subunit inactivated influenza vaccine. MiXCR was run by TCRdb on the RT-PCR reads, yielding one entry per CDR3 protein. The sample contains hundreds of thousands of distinct CDR3 sequences, around 16% of which appear only once. The sample in question was PBMCs from blood, obtained less than 13 days after vaccination. The source is a man aged 50 to 60 who received an inactivated influenza vaccine.

This chain joins TRBV2 and TRBJ2-2; D gene uncertain. Per germline, CDR1 SNHLY and CDR2 FYNNEI. The CDR3 has 15 amino acids. The V end was cut by 3 bases, the J end by 7 bases, with 15 bases between. In DNA, the CDR3 is TGTGCCAGCAGTGACGAGTACCAGTGGAACGGGGAGCTGTTTTTT. Translating it yields CASSDEYQWNGELFF.

The chain recombines TRBV16 with TRBJ2-7; D is unclear. V lost 1 base, J lost 1 base, and 8 bases lay in between. The CDR3 sequence is 14 residues long. Germline V gene sequence: CDR1 KGHSY, CDR2 FQNENV. In nucleotides, the CDR3 is TGTGCCAGCAGCCAATTTGTCAATTCCTACGAGCAGTACTTC. Translation: CASSQFVNSYEQYF.

The table lists this clonotype with a few counts. The chain recombines TRBV28 with TRBJ2-1; perhaps TRBD2 as D (5 bases). V was cut by 6 bases and J by 5 bases, with 26 bases left in between. The CDR3 loop spans 18 amino acids. CDR1 and CDR2 from the germline V gene are MDHEN and SYDVKM. The CDR3 protein is CASRFGLTGLGYHNEQFF. The CDR3 bases are TGTGCCAGCAGATTTGGACTTACGGGCCTTGGATACCACAATGAGCAGTTCTTC.

This chain connects TRBV20-1 to TRBJ2-5, with TRBD1 as a possible D gene (6 bases). CDR1 and CDR2 (germline): DFQATT, SNEGSKA (reference sequence). The CDR3 runs 15 residues. V was trimmed by 2 bases and J by 2 bases, leaving 15 bases between them. In nucleotides, the CDR3 is TGCAGTGCTAGACCCGAACAGGGACCTCAAGAGACCCAGTACTTC. Translating gives CSARPEQGPQETQYF.

V gene TRBV4-3 combines with J gene TRBJ2-5; the D is unclear. The V gene's germline CDR1 is LGHNA and CDR2 YSLEER. The CDR3 totals 15 residues. With 0 bases removed from V and 4 bases from J, the gap between germline ends came to 12 bases. The CDR3 region has the DNA TGCGCCAGCAGCCAAGATTTTTTGTCCGCAGAGACCCAGTACTTC. Translating gives CASSQDFLSAETQYF.

The table lists this clonotype with a few counts. CDR3: CASSYRGVRETQYF. For the CDR3, the DNA is TGTGCCAGCAGCTACAGGGGTGTGCGGGAGACCCAGTACTTC. The chain carries TRBV6-5 and TRBJ2-5, with TRBD1 matching 7 bases. Germline CDR1 is MNHEY and CDR2 is SVGAGI. The CDR3 loop spans 14 amino acids. V dropped 6 bases and J dropped 5; count of bases not matched to a gene: 9.

This clonotype has only a few counts. The rearrangement joins TRBV6-1 to TRBJ2-7; TRBD1 matches at 8 bases. CDR3 length: 15 amino acids. The J segment lost 2 bases and the V segment lost 2 bases, leaving 5 bases of the junction unmatched. The germline V gene encodes CDR1 MNHNS and CDR2 SASEGT. The CDR3 sequence is CASSEIWTGPYEQYF. In nucleotides, the CDR3 is TGTGCCAGCAGTGAAATCTGGACAGGGCCCTACGAGCAGTACTTC.

The chain uses TRBV7-9 and TRBJ1-2; D is perhaps TRBD1 (6 bases). There are 14 residues in the CDR3. The ends were cut back, 3 bases at V and 4 bases at J, with 12 bases in the middle. Germline V gene sequence: CDR1 SEHNR, CDR2 FQNEAQ (reference sequence). CDR3 amino acids: CASSFDRRFYGYTF. The DNA of the CDR3 is TGTGCCAGCAGCTTCGACAGGCGGTTCTATGGCTACACCTTC. The full variable domain, in which reference TRBV7-9 and TRBJ1-2 provide the parts outside the CDR3, is DTGVSQNPRHKITKRGQNVTFRCDPISEHNRLYWYRQTLGQGPEFLTYFQNEAQLEKSRLLSDRFSAERPKGSFSTLEIQRTEQGDSAMYLCASSFDRRFYGYTFGSGTRLTVV.

This clonotype was picked up a small number of times. The chain has TRBV6-1 and TRBJ1-1; maybe TRBD1 (5 bases). Germline CDR1 reads MNHNS; CDR2 reads SASEGT. This CDR3 has 14 residues. Trimming left V 5 bases short and J 10 bases short, with 20 bases between. The CDR3 protein is CASSTNGARRGAFF. CDR3 in DNA: TGTGCCAGCAGTACCAACGGGGCCAGGAGAGGAGCTTTCTTT.

The chain employs TRBV30 and TRBJ2-3; D remains ambiguous. Germline V gene sequence: CDR1 GTSNPN, CDR2 SVGIG (reference sequence). The CDR3 is 15 residues long. The V end lost 0 bases, the J end lost 5 bases, and 15 bases lay between the germline ends. This CDR3 reads CAWSVTGSSRDTQYF. The CDR3 DNA reads TGTGCCTGGAGTGTAACTGGATCCTCTAGAGATACGCAGTATTTT.

The CDR3 reads CSANTIPRPPFF. CDR3 nucleotides: TGCAGTGCTAATACTATCCCTCGACCCCCGTTCTTC. The chain employs TRBV20-1 and TRBJ2-1; unclear D gene. Germline CDR1 DFQATT, CDR2 SNEGSKA (reference sequence). V dropped 4 bases and J dropped 15 bases, with 19 bases sitting between them. This CDR3 is 12 amino acids long.

V usage is TRBV24-1 and J usage is TRBJ2-1; D is undetermined. Germline V gives CDR1 KGHDR, CDR2 SFDVKD. The germline V and J ends were trimmed by 8 bases and 1 base, with 11 bases remaining between them. CDR3 length equals 14 residues. For the CDR3, the DNA is TGTGCCACCACCCCCCCCGTGTCCTACAATGAGCAGTTCTTC. It encodes CATTPPVSYNEQFF.

Only a few counts were recorded for this clonotype. V and J are TRBV30 and TRBJ1-1; 8 bases line up with TRBD1. From germline, CDR1 is GTSNPN and CDR2 SVGIG (reference sequence). This CDR3 has 16 amino acids. Trimming took 3 bases from V and 10 from J; bases not matched to a gene: 19. The CDR3 loop is CAWRPSERDRSSGAFF. CDR3 bases: TGTGCCTGGAGGCCAAGTGAGCGGGACAGGTCTTCGGGAGCTTTCTTT.

This clonotype was detected a few times. The chain has TRBV7-9 and TRBJ2-2; D is undetermined. In germline, CDR1 is SEHNR, CDR2 FQNEAQ (reference sequence). The germline V and J ends were trimmed by 5 bases and 3 bases, with 7 bases remaining between them. CDR3 length equals 13 residues. The CDR3 DNA follows: TGTGCCAGCAGCGAGAGCGACACCGGGGAGCTGTTTTTT. Amino acid sequence: CASSESDTGELFF.

The chain carries TRBV30 and TRBJ2-5; D ambiguous. The germline V gene encodes CDR1 GTSNPN and CDR2 SVGIG (reference sequence). This CDR3 comprises 12 residues. The V gene lost 2 bases and the J gene lost 7 bases, with 11 bases spanning the gap. CDR3: CAWSFSTPTQYF. The CDR3 DNA is TGTGCCTGGAGTTTTTCGACGCCGACCCAGTACTTC.

This clonotype was observed a few times. The chain couples TRBV7-8 to TRBJ2-3; 8 bases match TRBD2. The germline V gene encodes CDR1 SGHVS and CDR2 FQNEAQ. The CDR3 spans 16 residues. The V and J ends lost 2 bases and 3 bases, in that order; junction bases with no gene match: 7. DNA for the CDR3: TGTGCCAGCAGCTTAACCCCTTTAGCGGGAACAGATACGCAGTATTTT. Translation: CASSLTPLAGTDTQYF.

The table lists this clonotype with a few counts. The gene calls are TRBV7-8 and TRBJ1-1; D perhaps matches TRBD1 (5 bases). CDR1 and CDR2 from the germline V gene are SGHVS and FQNEAQ. The V end was cut by 5 bases, the J end by 7 bases, with 11 bases between. The CDR3 is made up of 12 amino acids. The CDR3 DNA follows: TGTGCCAGCAGCCGAGGGACCATTGAAGCTTTCTTT. Its protein product is CASSRGTIEAFF.

This clonotype turned up a few times. The rearrangement uses TRBV6-2 or TRBV6-3 and TRBJ1-5; D gene unclear. V lost 8 bases and J 0 bases, leaving 20 bases between the germline ends. Germline lookup yields CDR1 MNHEY and CDR2 SVGEGT. This CDR3 region has 17 residues. CDR3 region: CASLDGRTLYSNQPQHF. CDR3 DNA: TGTGCCAGCCTGGATGGGAGGACCCTCTATAGCAATCAGCCCCAGCATTTT.

This clonotype has just a few counts. Being one base from a much bigger clone, this may be a read error. CDR3 in DNA: TGTGCCAGCAGCGAGAAAGAGACCCAGTACTTC. As protein: CASSEKETQYF. This chain uses TRBV7-2 with TRBJ2-5; no clear D. The V gene's germline CDR1 is SGHTA and CDR2 FQGNSA. V dropped 5 bases and J dropped 3 bases, with 4 bases sitting between them. This CDR3 contains 11 residues.

CDR3: CASSQPPGAYNSPLHF. Here the CDR3 DNA reads TGTGCCAGCAGCCAACCGCCGGGGGCTTATAATTCACCCCTCCACTTT. The chain is built from TRBV14 and TRBJ1-6; perhaps TRBD1 as D (6 bases). The CDR3 runs to 16 residues. V gave up 2 bases and J gave up 4 bases, with 12 bases separating them. The germline V gene has CDR1 SGHDN and CDR2 FVKESK.

This clonotype has a handful of counts. CDR3 region: CASSQGQGFTEAFF. In DNA form, the CDR3 reads TGCGCCAGCAGCCAGGGACAGGGATTCACTGAAGCTTTCTTT. V usage is TRBV4-1 and J usage is TRBJ1-1, with TRBD1 identical over 9 bases. There are 14 residues in the CDR3. Germline assignment: CDR1 MGHRA and CDR2 YSYEKL. V lost 3 bases, J lost 4 bases, and 3 bases stayed unmatched.

The V call is TRBV3-1, the J call TRBJ1-2; D is perhaps TRBD1 (5 bases). Germline V gene sequence: CDR1 LGHDT, CDR2 YNNKEL (reference sequence). V gave up 3 bases and J gave up 8 bases, with 13 bases separating them. CDR3 length equals 13 residues. CDR3 coding DNA: TGTGCCAGCAGCCAGAGGGGTGCCGGCGGCTACACCTTC. It codes for CASSQRGAGGYTF.

The chain couples TRBV20-1 to TRBJ2-5; TRBD1 matches at 8 bases. CDR1 and CDR2 from the germline V gene are DFQATT and SNEGSKA (reference sequence). After removal of 6 bases from V and 5 bases from J, the junction contained 11 bases not matched to a gene. There are 14 residues in the CDR3. The chain's CDR3 is CSAASTGGRETQYF. CDR3 DNA: TGCAGTGCGGCTAGTACAGGGGGACGGGAGACCCAGTACTTC.

Comment on this clonotype: At one boundary the junction diverges from the germline segment, which might be a read error. V usage is TRBV5-6 and J usage is TRBJ2-2, with D perhaps TRBD1 (5 bases). The CDR3 totals 14 residues. Per germline, CDR1 SGHDT and CDR2 YYEEEE. Here the CDR3 reads CAISLGPATGELFF. CDR3 DNA: TGTGCCATCAGCCTGGGGCCAGCCACCGGGGAGCTGTTTTTT.

In this sample, this clonotype turned up a few times. CDR3 sequence (DNA): TGTGCCAGCAGCCCTCGGGACCCCTTTTACGAGCAGTACTTC. Amino acids: CASSPRDPFYEQYF. This chain connects TRBV7-2 to TRBJ2-7, with D tentatively TRBD1 or TRBD2 (5 bases each). The germline V gene has CDR1 SGHTA and CDR2 FQGNSA. V shed 5 bases and J shed 4 bases, with 15 bases lying between them. The CDR3 spans 14 residues. Drawing the rest from reference TRBV7-2 and TRBJ2-7, the complete variable domain is GAGVSQSPSNKVTEKGKDVELRCDPISGHTALYWYRQSLGQGLEFLIYFQGNSAPDKSGLPSDRFSAERTGGSVSTLTIQRTQQEDSAVYLCASSPRDPFYEQYFGPGTRLTVT.

This clonotype turned up a few times. The V gene is TRBV7-9, the J gene TRBJ1-4; D is perhaps TRBD1 (6 bases). V dropped 5 bases and J dropped 4 bases, with 14 bases sitting between them. The CDR3 length is 15 residues. CDR1 is SEHNR, CDR2 FQNEAQ, per germline (reference sequence). Written as DNA, the CDR3 is TGTGCCAGCAGCACTAAAGGGGGAATTAATGAAAAACTGTTTTTT. Protein: CASSTKGGINEKLFF.

V is TRBV7-9 and J is TRBJ2-7; 7 positions match TRBD1. With 5 bases clipped from V and 0 bases from J, the junction kept 10 bases outside the gene matches. CDR1 and CDR2 from the germline V gene are SEHNR and FQNEAQ (reference sequence). The CDR3 consists of 16 residues. CDR3 sequence: CASSGIPGQSSYEQYF. The DNA for the CDR3 is TGTGCCAGCAGCGGGATACCGGGACAGAGCTCCTACGAGCAGTACTTC.

V and J are TRBV9 and TRBJ1-5, with D unresolved. Deletions cut 2 bases from V and 0 bases from J, with 6 bases between. The CDR3 sequence is 14 residues long. Germline CDR1 SGDLS, CDR2 YYNGEE. As DNA, the CDR3 is TGTGCCAGCAGCGTCGGCGATAGCAATCAGCCCCAGCATTTT. Residues: CASSVGDSNQPQHF.

The rearrangement links TRBV20-1 to TRBJ2-3; D is unclear. Trimming took off 4 bases at V and 4 bases at J, with 12 bases between the two ends. Looked up from germline, CDR1 is DFQATT and CDR2 is SNEGSKA (reference sequence). The CDR3 has 13 residues. The CDR3 region is CSATREGSDTQYF. The CDR3 region has the DNA TGCAGTGCTACTCGCGAAGGATCAGATACGCAGTATTTT.

This clonotype was observed a few times. CDR3 in DNA: TGCAGTGCTAGTAGGGGGGGAAGCTCTGGGGCCAACGTCCTGACTTTC. Protein: CSASRGGSSGANVLTF. The V gene is TRBV20-1, the J gene TRBJ2-6, with D possibly being TRBD2 (7 bases). The CDR3 runs 16 residues. Between the trimmed V and J ends, which lost 3 bases and 0 bases, there was a span of 12 bases. The V gene's germline CDR1 is DFQATT and CDR2 SNEGSKA (reference sequence).

This chain joins TRBV10-3 and TRBJ2-1; 8 bases match TRBD2. The ends lost 10 bases at V and 0 bases at J; junction bases unmatched: 2. The CDR3 is 13 amino acids. The V gene's germline CDR1 is ENHRY and CDR2 SYGVKD. CDR3 DNA sequence: TGTGCCACCAGCGGGGGCTCCTACAATGAGCAGTTCTTC. Protein: CATSGGSYNEQFF.

This clonotype occurred a few times. Because the CDR3's place on the DNA is in doubt, the DNA is left out and the CDR3 is given as listed by TCRdb. This chain links TRBV12-3 or TRBV12-4 with TRBJ2-2; the table's D call, TRBD2, was not checked against the DNA. Termini included, the CDR3 measures 15 amino acids. The CDR3 loop is CASTLRFGGTGELFF.